This is a list of T cell receptor beta chains from one sample in a study of a mutant IDH1 vaccine in newly diagnosed glioma. Clones were sequenced by immunoSEQ multiplex PCR, and TCRdb holds only the in-frame ones, with some missing. Seen here are around 23,000 clones, around 79% observed once, and the top ten hold about a tenth. These TCRs are of unknown antigen specificity. The sample here was PBMCs, taken from a glioma patient whose treatment included an IDH1 peptide vaccine. These receptors all stem from a man between 35 and 55 years old with glioma. Both conserved end residues are part of each CDR3.

J | V | length | CDR3
TRBJ2-1 | TRBV5-1 | 17 | CASSFPQSGASYNEQFF
TRBJ1-1 | TRBV6-1 | 13 | CASSSVINTEAFF
TRBJ1-5 | TRBV6-5 | 15 | CASSAGQGAYQPQHF
TRBJ2-3 | TRBV29-1 | 13 | CSARQGGTDTQYF
TRBJ1-2 | TRBV6-6 | 15 | CASSPATQANYGYTF
TRBJ1-2 | TRBV5-6 | 13 | CASSLRQGLDYTF
TRBJ1-3 | TRBV11-3 | 16 | CASSLGRTGSGNTIYF
TRBJ2-7 | TRBV19 | 13 | CASRNLDSYEQYF
TRBJ2-2 | TRBV2 | 21 | CASSEGPNKIAGSTNTGELFF
TRBJ1-1 | TRBV30 | 11 | CAWSPLTEAFF
TRBJ1-1 | TRBV16 | 14 | CASTQGKMNTEAFF
TRBJ1-5 | TRBV6-1 | 14 | CASCTGVFNQPQHF
TRBJ1-3 | TRBV6-5 | 16 | CASSYLGDSSGNTIYF
TRBJ1-3 | TRBV7-9 | 17 | CASSLARLDTGGNTIYF
TRBJ1-1 | TRBV6-4 | 15 | CASSDSVYGVGEAFF
TRBJ1-2 | TRBV7-6 | 15 | CASSLVPQANYGYTF
TRBJ2-5 | TRBV29-1 | 15 | CSVETSSGSQETQYF
TRBJ1-2 | TRBV19 | 13 | CASSRDVGFGYTF
TRBJ2-3 | TRBV30 | 15 | CAWSKGGRASDTQYF
TRBJ2-1 | TRBV30 | 14 | CAWSVLGVDDEQFF
TRBJ1-1 | TRBV6-4 | 13 | CASSDRENTEAFF
TRBJ2-5 | TRBV11-2 | 15 | CASSFSGTGKETQYF
TRBJ2-5 | TRBV19 | 17 | CASSIGGASGAQETQYF
TRBJ1-1 | TRBV7-8 | 12 | CASSLAGGFAFF
TRBJ1-2 | TRBV6-1 | 13 | CASREAGGYGYTF
TRBJ2-2 | TRBV5-1 | 17 | CASSLGGARTNTGELFF
TRBJ1-5 | TRBV19 | 16 | CASSIGEARTHQPQHF
TRBJ1-5 | TRBV4-1 | 14 | CASSQGLDHQPQHF
TRBJ2-2 | TRBV16 | 16 | CASSPAVGLSTGELFF
TRBJ1-2 | TRBV19 | 15 | CASSIALGSFYGYTF
TRBJ2-2 | TRBV5-1 | 16 | CASSLDVAGATGELFF
TRBJ1-2 | TRBV5-1 | 14 | CASSLTGDDYGYTF
TRBJ1-1 | TRBV29-1 | 14 | CSVETNRGSTEAFF
TRBJ1-2 | TRBV28 | 13 | CASSSLDREGYTF
TRBJ1-3 | TRBV18 | 17 | CASSRNHRESSGNTIYF
TRBJ2-7 | TRBV11-2 | 13 | CASSLGRIYEQYF
TRBJ2-3 | TRBV7-9 | 14 | CASSPPVSADTQYF
TRBJ2-3 | TRBV7-2 | 14 | CASSLEAGTDTQYF
TRBJ1-1 | TRBV18 | 13 | CASSPNGRGEAFF
TRBJ1-2 | TRBV4-2 | 13 | CASSQDEDYGYTF
TRBJ1-1 | TRBV19 | 14 | CASSIGGLNTEAFF